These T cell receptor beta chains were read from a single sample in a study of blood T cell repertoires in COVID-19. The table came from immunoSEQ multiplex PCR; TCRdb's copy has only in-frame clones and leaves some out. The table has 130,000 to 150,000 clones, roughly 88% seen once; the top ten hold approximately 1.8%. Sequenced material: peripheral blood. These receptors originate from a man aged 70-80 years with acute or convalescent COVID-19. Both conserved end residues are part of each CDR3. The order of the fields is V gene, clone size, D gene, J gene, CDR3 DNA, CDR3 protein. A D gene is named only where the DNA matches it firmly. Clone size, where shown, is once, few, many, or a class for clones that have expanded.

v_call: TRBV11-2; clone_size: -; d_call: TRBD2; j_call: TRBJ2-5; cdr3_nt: TGTGCCAGCAGCTTAAAACTAGCGAGGGAAGAGACCCAGTACTTC; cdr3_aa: CASSLKLAREETQYF
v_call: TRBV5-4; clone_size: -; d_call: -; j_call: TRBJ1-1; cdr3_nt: TGTGCCAGCAGGATCACCGGGGGGACTGAAGCTTTCTTT; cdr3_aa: CASRITGGTEAFF
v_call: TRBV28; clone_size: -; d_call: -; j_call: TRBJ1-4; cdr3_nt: TGTGCCAGCAGTGTACCGGGAGGAACTAATGAAAAACTGTTTTTT; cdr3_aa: CASSVPGGTNEKLFF
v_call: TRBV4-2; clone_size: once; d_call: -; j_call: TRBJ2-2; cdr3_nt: TGTGCCAGCAGCCAAGAATCGCGGGGCACCGGGGAGCTGTTTTTT; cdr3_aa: CASSQESRGTGELFF
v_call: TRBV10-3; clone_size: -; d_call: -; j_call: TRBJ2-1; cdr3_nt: TGTGCCATCAGTGCATCCCCGGAACGGGATGAGCAGTTCTTC; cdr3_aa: CAISASPERDEQFF
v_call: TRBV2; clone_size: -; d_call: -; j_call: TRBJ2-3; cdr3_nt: TGTGCCAGCAGTCCCCAGCGTTCCACAGATACGCAGTATTTT; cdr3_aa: CASSPQRSTDTQYF
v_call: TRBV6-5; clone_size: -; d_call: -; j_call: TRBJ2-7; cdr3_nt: TGTGCCAGCAGTTACTCGTGGGGGCTCTCCTACGAGCAGTACTTC; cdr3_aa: CASSYSWGLSYEQYF
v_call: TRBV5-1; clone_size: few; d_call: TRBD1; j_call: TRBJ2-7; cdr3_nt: TGCGCCAGCAGCTGGGCAGGGGGAGTCTACGAGCAGTACTTC; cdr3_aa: CASSWAGGVYEQYF
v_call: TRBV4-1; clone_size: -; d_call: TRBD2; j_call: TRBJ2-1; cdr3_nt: TGCGCCAGCAGCCAAGAAACGAAAGCGGGAGGGCCCGATGAGCAGTTCTTC; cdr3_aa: CASSQETKAGGPDEQFF
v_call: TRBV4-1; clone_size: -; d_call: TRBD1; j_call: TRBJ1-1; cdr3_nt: TGCGCCAGCAGCGCAACCGGGACAGGGGACACTGAAGCTTTCTTT; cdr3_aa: CASSATGTGDTEAFF
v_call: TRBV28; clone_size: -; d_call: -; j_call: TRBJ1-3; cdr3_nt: TGTGCCAGCAGTTTTGGGACACGTGGAAACACCATATATTTT; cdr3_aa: CASSFGTRGNTIYF
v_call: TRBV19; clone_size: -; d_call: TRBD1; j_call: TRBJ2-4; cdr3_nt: TGTGCCAGTAGCCCGGGACAGGGGAAGGGGAACATTCAGTACTTC; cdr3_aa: CASSPGQGKGNIQYF
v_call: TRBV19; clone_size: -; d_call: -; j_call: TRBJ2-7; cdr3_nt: TGTGCCAGTAGTAAGAGAGGGGCCTTGGACAGCTCCTACGAGCAGTACTTC; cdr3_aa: CASSKRGALDSSYEQYF
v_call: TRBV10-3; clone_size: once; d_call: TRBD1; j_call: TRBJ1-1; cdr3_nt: TGTGCCATCAGTGAGTCGGGACAGGGTGAAGCTTTCTTT; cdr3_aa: CAISESGQGEAFF
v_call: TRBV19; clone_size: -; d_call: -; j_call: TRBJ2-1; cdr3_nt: TGTGCCAGTAGTCCTGGGGGCTCGCCTGAGCAGTTCTTC; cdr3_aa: CASSPGGSPEQFF
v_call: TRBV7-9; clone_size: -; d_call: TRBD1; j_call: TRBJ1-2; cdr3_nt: TGTGCCAGCAGCTGGGACAGGCTTATCGGCTACACCTTC; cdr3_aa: CASSWDRLIGYTF
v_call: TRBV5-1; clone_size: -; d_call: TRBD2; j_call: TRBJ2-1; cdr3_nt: TGCGCCAGCAGCTCCGACTCCGGCGGGGGGGTTAGTGAGCAGTTCTTC; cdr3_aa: CASSSDSGGGVSEQFF
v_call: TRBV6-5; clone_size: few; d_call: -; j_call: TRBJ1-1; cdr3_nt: TGTGCCAGCAGGTCTCCCACAGGGAGAGCTTTCTTT; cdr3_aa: CASRSPTGRAFF
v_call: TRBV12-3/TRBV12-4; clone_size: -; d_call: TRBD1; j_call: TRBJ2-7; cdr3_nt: TGTGCCAGCAGAGGGACAGGGATCTACGAGCAGTACTTC; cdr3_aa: CASRGTGIYEQYF
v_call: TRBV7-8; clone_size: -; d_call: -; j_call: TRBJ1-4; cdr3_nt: TGTGCCAGCAGCTTAGGAGGGTTGGATGAAAAACTGTTTTTT; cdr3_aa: CASSLGGLDEKLFF
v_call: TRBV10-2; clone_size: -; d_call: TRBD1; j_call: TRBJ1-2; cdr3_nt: TGCGCCAGCAGTGAGACAGGGGAAACGGGCTACACCTTC; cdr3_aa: CASSETGETGYTF
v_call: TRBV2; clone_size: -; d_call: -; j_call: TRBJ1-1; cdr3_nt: TGTGCCAGCAGTCGAGACACGTCTTTCAGAGCTTTCTTT; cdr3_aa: CASSRDTSFRAFF
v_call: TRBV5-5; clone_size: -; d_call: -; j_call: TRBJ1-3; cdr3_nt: TGTGCCAGCAGCCCTGTCGTCGGGGTCTCTGGAAACACCATATATTTT; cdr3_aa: CASSPVVGVSGNTIYF
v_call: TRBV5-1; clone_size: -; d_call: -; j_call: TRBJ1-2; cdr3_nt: TGCGCCAGCAGCTTGTCCAGGGTTGGCTACACCTTC; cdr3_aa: CASSLSRVGYTF
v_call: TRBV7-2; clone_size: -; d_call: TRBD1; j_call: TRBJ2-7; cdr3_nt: TGTGCCAGCAGCCTTCAGGGGGCGGGGATAACCTACGAGCAGTACTTC; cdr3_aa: CASSLQGAGITYEQYF
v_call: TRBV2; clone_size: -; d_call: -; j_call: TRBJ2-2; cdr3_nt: TGTGCCAGCAGTGGCAGGGTCAGGAACACCGGGGAGCTGTTTTTT; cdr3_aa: CASSGRVRNTGELFF
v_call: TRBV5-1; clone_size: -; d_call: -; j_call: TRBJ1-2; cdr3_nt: TGCGCCAGCAGCTTAAGGCAGGGCGATGGCTACACCTTC; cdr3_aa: CASSLRQGDGYTF
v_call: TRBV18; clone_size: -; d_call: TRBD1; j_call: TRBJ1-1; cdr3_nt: TGTGCCAGCTCGCCTGGACAGGAAGGTGAAGCTTTCTTT; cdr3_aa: CASSPGQEGEAFF
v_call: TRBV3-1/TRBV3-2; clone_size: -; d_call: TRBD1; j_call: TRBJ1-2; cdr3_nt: TGTGCCAGCAGCCTCGGACAGGGTAACTATGGCTACACCTTC; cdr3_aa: CASSLGQGNYGYTF
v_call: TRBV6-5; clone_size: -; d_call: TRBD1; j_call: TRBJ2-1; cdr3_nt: TGTGCCAGCAGTTCGGGACAGAACAATGAGCAGTTCTTC; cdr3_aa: CASSSGQNNEQFF
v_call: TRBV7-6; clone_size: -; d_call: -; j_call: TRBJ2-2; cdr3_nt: TGTGCCAGCACCTTTGCAGGCGACAGGACCGGGGAGCTGTTTTTT; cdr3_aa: CASTFAGDRTGELFF
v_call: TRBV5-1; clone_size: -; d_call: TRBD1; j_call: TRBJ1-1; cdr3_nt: TGCGCCAGCAGCATGACAGGGGTTGGTGAAGCTTTCTTT; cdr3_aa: CASSMTGVGEAFF
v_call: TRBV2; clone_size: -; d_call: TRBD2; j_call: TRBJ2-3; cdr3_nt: TGTGCCAGCCGGACTAGCGGGGGGGCTACAGATACGCAGTATTTT; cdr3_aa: CASRTSGGATDTQYF
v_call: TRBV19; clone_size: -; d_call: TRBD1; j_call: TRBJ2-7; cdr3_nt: TGTGCCAGTAGTATAGATGGGACAGGGGACGAGCAGTACTTC; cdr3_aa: CASSIDGTGDEQYF
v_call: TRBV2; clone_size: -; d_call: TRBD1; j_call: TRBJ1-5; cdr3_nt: TGTGCCAGCAGTGAACAAGGACAGGGGACCCAGCCCCAGCATTTT; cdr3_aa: CASSEQGQGTQPQHF
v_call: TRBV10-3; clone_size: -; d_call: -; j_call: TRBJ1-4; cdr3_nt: TGTGCCATCAGTGAGTCGATAGAGGAAAAACTGTTTTTT; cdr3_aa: CAISESIEEKLFF
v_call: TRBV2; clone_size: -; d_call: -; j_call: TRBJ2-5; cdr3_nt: TGTGCCAGCAGTGAAGCGGGAGGGGGGTCCGGGAAAGAGACCCAGTACTTC; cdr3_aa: CASSEAGGGSGKETQYF
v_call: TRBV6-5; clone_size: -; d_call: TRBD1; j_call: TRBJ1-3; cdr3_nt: TGTGCCAGCAGTCGGACAGGTCCATCTGGAAACACCATATATTTT; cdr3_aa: CASSRTGPSGNTIYF
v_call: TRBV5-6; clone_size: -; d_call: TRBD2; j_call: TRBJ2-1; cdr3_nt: TGTGCCAGCAGCTTGGGGTCGAGACTAGCGGCCTACAATGAGCAGTTCTTC; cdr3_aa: CASSLGSRLAAYNEQFF
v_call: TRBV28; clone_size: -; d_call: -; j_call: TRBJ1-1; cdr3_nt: TGTGCCAGCAGTGCACGCGGACAGATGAACACTGAAGCTTTCTTT; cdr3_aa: CASSARGQMNTEAFF
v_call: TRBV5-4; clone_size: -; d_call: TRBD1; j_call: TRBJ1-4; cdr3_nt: TGTGCCAGCAGCTTGTCAGGGGGTGAAAAACTGTTTTTT; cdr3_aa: CASSLSGGEKLFF
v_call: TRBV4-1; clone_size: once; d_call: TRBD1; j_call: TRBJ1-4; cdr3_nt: TGCGCCAGCAGCCACCCCGACAGGGTTGAAGAAAAACTGTTTTTT; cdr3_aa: CASSHPDRVEEKLFF
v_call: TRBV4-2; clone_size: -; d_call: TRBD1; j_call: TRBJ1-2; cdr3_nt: TGTGCCAGCAGCCAACCGGGACAGAGCCTCTATGGCTACACCTTC; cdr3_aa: CASSQPGQSLYGYTF
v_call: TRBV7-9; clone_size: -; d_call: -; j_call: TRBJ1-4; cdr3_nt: TGTGCCAGCAGCTTGTCAGGTTCAAGTGAAAAACTGTTTTTT; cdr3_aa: CASSLSGSSEKLFF
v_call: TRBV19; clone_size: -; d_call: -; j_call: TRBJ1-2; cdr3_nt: TGTGCCAGTAGTTCCCCCCTTAATCGGGGCTACACCTTC; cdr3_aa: CASSSPLNRGYTF
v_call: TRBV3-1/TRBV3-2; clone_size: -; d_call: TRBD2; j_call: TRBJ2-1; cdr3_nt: TGTGCCAGCAGCCAAGATCGGGTTAGCGGGAGGTTGTCCTACAATGAGCAGTTCTTC; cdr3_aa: CASSQDRVSGRLSYNEQFF
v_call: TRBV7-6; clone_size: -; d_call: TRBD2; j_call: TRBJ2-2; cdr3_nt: TGTGCCAGCAGCTTAGGGACTAGCGGGAACACCGGGGAGCTGTTTTTT; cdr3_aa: CASSLGTSGNTGELFF
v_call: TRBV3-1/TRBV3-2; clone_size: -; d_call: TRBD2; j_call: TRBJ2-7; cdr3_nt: TGTGCCAGCAGCCATGAAAGCGGGAGTGGCGTCAACGAGCAGTACTTC; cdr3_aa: CASSHESGSGVNEQYF
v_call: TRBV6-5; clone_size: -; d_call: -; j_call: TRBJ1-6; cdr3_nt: TGTGCCAGCAGTTATCCTGGGCGATCACCCCTCCACTTT; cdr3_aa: CASSYPGRSPLHF
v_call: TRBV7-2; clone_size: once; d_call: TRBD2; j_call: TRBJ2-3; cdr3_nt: TGTGCCAGCAGTTTGGTAGTAGCGGGAGGGGCTAGCACAGATACGCAGTATTTT; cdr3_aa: CASSLVVAGGASTDTQYF